This passage covers 13 T cell receptor beta chains from one sample sequenced in a study of blood T cell repertoires in COVID-19. Clones were sequenced by immunoSEQ multiplex PCR, and TCRdb holds only the in-frame ones, with some missing. The repertoire has about 180,000 clones, around 89% of them found once; the top ten carry 1.9%. Sequenced input: peripheral blood. The origin of the receptors is a man aged 18 to 30 who had recovered from COVID-19.

The chain joins TRBV10-3 to TRBJ1-1, with TRBD1 matching over 8 bases. CDR3 length: 13 amino acids. Germline-derived CDR1 and CDR2 are ENHRY and SYGVKD. Trimming took 7 bases from V and 3 from J; bases not matched to a gene: 4. CDR3 in amino acids: CAITTDRDTEAFF. The CDR3, as DNA: TGTGCCATCACCACGGACAGGGACACTGAAGCTTTCTTT.

The chain employs TRBV25-1 and TRBJ2-7; D is unresolved. The germline gives CDR1 MGHDK, CDR2 SYGVNS. V gave up 1 base and J gave up 9 bases, with 10 bases separating them. This CDR3 has 12 residues. CDR3 bases: TGTGCCAGCAGTGAATCAAGAGTTACGCAGTACTTC. Encoded protein: CASSESRVTQYF.

This clone was observed a few times. J is TRBJ1-1 and V is TRBV5-5; D remains ambiguous. Germline V gene lookup returns CDR1 SGHKS and CDR2 YYEKEE (reference sequence). The V end lost 4 bases, the J end lost 0 bases, and 16 bases lay between the germline ends. The CDR3 totals 16 residues. The CDR3 DNA reads as TGTGCCAGCAGCCGCGGTGGAGGGCGTATGAACACTGAAGCTTTCTTT. This sequence encodes CASSRGGGRMNTEAFF.

The V call is TRBV6-2 or TRBV6-3, the J call TRBJ1-1, with 7 bases aligning to TRBD1. The CDR3 contains 18 residues. The germline V gene encodes CDR1 MNHEY and CDR2 SVGEGT. V was pared by 4 bases and J by 1 base, with 15 bases of the junction left unmatched. CDR3 DNA: TGTGCCAGCAGTTTCTCGATACGACAGGGAATGACGAACACTGAAGCTTTCTTT. Protein sequence: CASSFSIRQGMTNTEAFF.

The CDR3 DNA reads TGTGCCAGCAGTTACGGACAGGCTGACTATGGCTACACCTTC. Translated: CASSYGQADYGYTF. The chain couples TRBV6-2 or TRBV6-3 to TRBJ1-2; 7 nucleotides agree with TRBD1. Trimming cost V 2 bases and J 3 bases; bases outside gene matches: 3. The CDR3 consists of 14 residues. Germline V gives CDR1 MNHEY, CDR2 SVGEGT.

This clone was observed a handful of times. The J gene is TRBJ2-7, the V gene TRBV10-1; 8 bases agree with TRBD1. Germline V gene sequence: CDR1 WNHNN, CDR2 SYGVQD (reference sequence). This CDR3 has 14 amino acids. V gave up 5 bases and J gave up 0 bases; unmatched junction bases: 3. The CDR3 coding sequence is TGCGCCAGCAGTCTTGGGACAGGCTCCTACGAGCAGTACTTC. Translating it yields CASSLGTGSYEQYF.

The rearrangement uses TRBV5-1 and TRBJ1-6; 9 bases are shared with TRBD1. The ends lost 3 bases at V and 7 bases at J; junction bases unmatched: 8. CDR1 is SGHRS, CDR2 YFSETQ, per germline. The CDR3 has 16 amino acids. The CDR3 loop reads CASSYMGQGANSPLHF. CDR3 nucleotides: TGCGCCAGCAGCTATATGGGACAGGGAGCCAATTCACCCCTCCACTTT. Full variable domain (remainder filled in from reference TRBV5-1 and TRBJ1-6): KAGVTQTPRYLIKTRGQQVTLSCSPISGHRSVSWYQQTPGQGLQFLFEYFSETQRNKGNFPGRFSGRQFSNSRSEMNVSTLELGDSALYLCASSYMGQGANSPLHFGNGTRLTVT.

This sequence joins TRBV19 and TRBJ1-2; TRBD1 agrees at 7 bases. In germline, CDR1 is LNHDA, CDR2 SQIVND (reference sequence). This CDR3 region has 15 residues. J lost 0 bases, V lost 4 bases, and 5 bases had no gene match. The CDR3 DNA reads TGTGCCAGTAGTAAATGGACAGGAACTAACTATGGCTACACCTTC. This gives the protein CASSKWTGTNYGYTF.

The rearrangement joins TRBV28 to TRBJ2-7; 12 nucleotides match TRBD1. The V segment lost 7 bases and the J segment 6 bases; nucleotides outside the gene matches: 4. This CDR3 region has 13 residues. CDR1 MDHEN and CDR2 SYDVKM come from the germline V gene. The CDR3 loop is CASTGTGGLEQYF. The CDR3 DNA reads TGTGCCAGCACCGGGACAGGGGGCCTCGAGCAGTACTTC.

The chain couples TRBV6-5 to TRBJ1-2; 8 nucleotides line up with TRBD1. The CDR3 length is 12 residues. The trim removed 8 bases at V and 6 bases at J, leaving 5 bases unmatched. The V gene's germline CDR1 is MNHEY and CDR2 SVGAGI. The DNA for the CDR3 is TGTGCCAGCGCGGACAGGGTGGATGGCTACACCTTC. Amino acid sequence: CASADRVDGYTF.

J is TRBJ2-2 and V is TRBV28; no clear D. This CDR3 has 14 residues. The germline V and J ends were trimmed by 8 bases and 0 bases, with 10 bases remaining between them. Germline V gene lookup returns CDR1 MDHEN and CDR2 SYDVKM. CDR3 bases: TGTGCCAGCTATGGGCAATCGAACACCGGGGAGCTGTTTTTT. This sequence encodes CASYGQSNTGELFF.

The V gene is TRBV15, the J gene TRBJ2-1, with D perhaps TRBD1 (6 bases). This CDR3 is 16 amino acids long. Germline V lookup: CDR1 LNHNV, CDR2 YYDKDF (reference sequence). V gave up 3 bases and J gave up 8 bases, with 20 bases separating them. The CDR3 DNA sequence: TGTGCCACCAGCAGTCTTCTGGGGACAAGGTTTTATGAGCAGTTCTTC. Encoded protein: CATSSLLGTRFYEQFF.

CDR3 coding DNA: TGTGCCATCAGGGACAGGGCGGGTAACTATGGCTACACCTTC. Its translation: CAIRDRAGNYGYTF. V is TRBV10-3 and J is TRBJ1-2, with 8 bases fitting TRBD1. J gave up 1 base and V 6 bases, and 4 bases lay outside the gene matches. Germline V gives CDR1 ENHRY, CDR2 SYGVKD. This CDR3 region has 14 residues.